The TCR beta chain described here comes from a study of T-cell memory formation after mild COVID-19 (dated by TCRdb to the early 2020s). Broadly, across the study: TCR sequence clusters from the two donors were largely donor specific. In a couple of donors, T-cell clones that expanded and contracted after mild COVID-19 were tracked by sequencing TCRalpha and TCRbeta repertoires over time. The cohort was made up of two young adult volunteers, one female and one male, who were previously healthy. Paper-wide results and their limitations: Contracting CD4+ clones were found mainly in CM and EM memory subsets, while CD8+ clones were enriched in EMRA. The detection of some responding clones in pre-infection memory suggests that pre-existing cross-reactive memory T cells joined the SARS-CoV-2 response. The study included only a couple of mild cases, and larger cohorts that include severe cases with pre-infection samples were judged to be necessary. Whether the second-wave clones peaking on day 37 were SARS-CoV-2 specific was not confirmed. Balanced CD4/CD8 phenotypes were observed for clones contracting from day 15 to 85, whereas a bias towards CD4+ was observed for a second wave of clones expanding from day 15 to 37.

PBMCs were isolated by Ficoll-Paque density gradient centrifugation. CDR1 and CDR2 are read off the germline V gene as KGHSH and LQKENI. The CDR3 runs 12 amino acids, cysteine and phenylalanine included. The DNA shown is the 36-base CDR3, in frame from base 1. The germline ends are 3 bases apart after V is trimmed by 6 bases and J by 0 bases. This clonotype has only a few counts. What this receptor recognizes is not known. No quality values exist for individual bases; no much larger clone is one base distant. Sequenced on an Illumina NovaSeq 6000. TCRalpha and TCRbeta cDNA libraries were built by 5'RACE with constant-segment primers, adding sample barcodes and unique molecular identifiers. Trizol reagent was used to extract RNA from every sample. The libraries were amplified in two PCR steps, and the second step added a second sample barcode and Illumina TruSeq adapters. Sequencing of libraries was performed on an Illumina NovaSeq with 2 x 150 bp paired-end reads. The study's processing was this. Demultiplexing of reads and collapsing into UMI-guided consensus sequences were performed with migec v1.2.7. Using mixcr v2.1.11, UMI consensuses were aligned to TRA and TRB V and J templates and then assembled into clonotypes. Clonotypes were classified as expanded or contracted when called significant by both edgeR and NoisET, with noise models trained on biological replicates. For edgeR calls, the cutoffs were a false discovery rate-adjusted p below 0.01 and a log2 fold-change threshold of 1. PCA with hierarchical clustering of max-normalized trajectories of the 1000 most abundant clonotypes was used as exploratory dynamics analysis. The CD4 or CD8 phenotype of responding clones was assigned using the separately sequenced CD4+ and CD8+ repertoires. TCRdb passed the public sequencing reads through fastp at Q25 and MiXCR, retaining productive beta sequences. Each entry merges the rows of one CDR3 protein and shows their most common DNA and genes. In this record, the V and J calls reflect TCRdb's handling and not the investigators' own analysis. For this sample there are approximately 240,000 distinct CDR3 sequences; roughly 15% appear just once. Of the sample, roughly 3.6% falls within the top ten clones.

The sequenced sample was PBMCs or a T cell subset sorted from them (not recorded which). This sequence uses TRBV18 and TRBJ1-5; the D gene is unclear. The sequence was obtained from a man aged 18 to 30 who had mild COVID-19 (a few samples of this study predate the infection). The sample titles of this study are shuffled in the database, so cell type and time point are left out; the donor was told from shared clones. The DNA sequence is TGTGCCAGCTCGCATAGCAATCAGCCCCAGCATTTT. Its product reads: CASSHSNQPQHF.